A single T cell receptor beta chain is shown here with its context. These data originate in a study of blood T cells in healthy people across ages. V shed 3 bases and J shed 11 bases, with 19 bases lying between them. Germline CDR1 is SGHVS and CDR2 is FQNEAQ. The length of the CDR3 is 14 residues. A second PCR of about 6 to 12 cycles used a sample-barcoded 5' primer and a J-beta primer mix. A single record per CDR3 protein comes from TCRdb applying MiXCR to the 5' RACE reads. The sample shows some 890,000 distinct CDR3 sequences, under 35% of them seen only once. The data were also submitted as part of a second study, on T cells of mothers and their children.

The receptor's source is a woman aged 40 to 55 in good health. V and J are TRBV7-8 and TRBJ2-5; D might be TRBD1 (6 bases). Material for sequencing was blood. The CDR3 protein is CASSFPSSQGQQYF. CDR3 DNA: TGTGCCAGCAGCTTCCCCTCGAGCCAGGGGCAGCAGTACTTC.